This TCR beta chain was identified in a study of tumor-infiltrating lymphocytes in localized non-small cell lung cancer. Study in general: Patients included smokers and never-smokers with various histologies, some sampled after neoadjuvant chemotherapy.

Study findings and constraints: IM1 and IM2 tumors showed no difference in T-cell fraction.

CDR1 and CDR2 from the germline V gene are LNHDA and SQIVND (reference sequence). CDR3 length equals 14 residues. V dropped 8 bases and J dropped 0 bases, with 13 bases sitting between them. As to this clone: Antigen unknown.

Some clones are missing from TCRdb's copy, which holds only in-frame ones; the method was immunoSEQ multiplex PCR. The data hold about 13,000 clones, with approximately 62% observed a single time. The sequenced material came from uninvolved lung tissue not adjacent to the tumor. This clonotype originated in a human donor with non-small cell lung cancer. The chain uses TRBV19 and TRBJ1-1, with D possibly TRBD1 on 6 matching bases. As DNA, the CDR3 is TGTGCCAGTGGTAGGACAGCGATGAACACTGAAGCTTTCTTT. This encodes CASGRTAMNTEAFF.